The 18 T cell receptor beta chains in this list originate from one sample, sequenced in a study of identical twins. TCRdb ran MiXCR on the 5' RACE reads and lists one entry per CDR3 protein. The sample records about 470,000 distinct CDR3 sequences, more than 20% being singletons. These same records also appear under a second study, on T cells expressing NK-cell markers.

The source material was CD4+ T cells sorted from blood. These receptors were obtained from a woman aged 18-30 years in good health.

This rearrangement joins TRBV20-1 to TRBJ2-2, with 7 bases fitting TRBD1. Germline V gene data show CDR1 as DFQATT and CDR2 as SNEGSKA (reference sequence). V was clipped by 7 bases and J by 6 bases; unmatched bases: 5. This CDR3 has 12 residues. This CDR3 reads CSVQGEPGELFF. As DNA, the CDR3 is TGCAGTGTTCAGGGGGAGCCCGGGGAGCTGTTTTTT.

The table lists this clonotype with a few counts. The chain carries TRBV12-3 or TRBV12-4 and TRBJ2-7; 9 bases fit TRBD2. CDR3 size: 15 residues. Trimming cost V 6 bases and J 2 bases; bases outside gene matches: 8. The CDR3 protein is CASRSSASGAYEQYF. The CDR3 nucleotides are TGTGCCAGCAGGAGCTCGGCTAGCGGGGCCTACGAGCAGTACTTC.

In this sample, this clonotype turned up a few times. This chain uses TRBV27 with TRBJ1-1; no reliable D call. CDR1 is MNHEY, CDR2 SMNVEV, per germline (reference sequence). With 5 bases removed from V and 11 bases from J, the gap between germline ends came to 21 bases. This CDR3 is built from 14 residues. The CDR3 region is CASSSQEGIGSAFF. The CDR3, as DNA: TGTGCCAGCAGTAGTCAAGAGGGTATCGGATCGGCTTTCTTT.

This clonotype was picked up many times. CDR3 nucleotides: TGTGCCAGCAGCCAAGAATTAAGAGATACGCAGTATTTT. It codes for CASSQELRDTQYF. The rearrangement links TRBV4-2 to TRBJ2-3; D is uncertain. Trimming left V 0 bases short and J 5 bases short, with 6 bases between. Germline lookup yields CDR1 LGHNA and CDR2 YNFKEQ. This CDR3 comprises 13 residues.

This clonotype occurred many times. The chain recombines TRBV7-2 with TRBJ2-7; D unresolved. Trimming took off 6 bases at V and 4 bases at J, with 10 bases between the two ends. Germline CDR1 is SGHTA and CDR2 is FQGNSA. The CDR3 has 12 residues. The CDR3 spells CASSLLGYEQYF. CDR3 nucleotides: TGTGCCAGCAGTTTATTGGGGTACGAGCAGTACTTC.

This clonotype was recorded a few times. The rearrangement links TRBV7-2 to TRBJ1-2; unclear D gene. The CDR3 has 13 residues. Between the trimmed V and J ends, which lost 3 bases and 8 bases, there was a span of 13 bases. CDR1 and CDR2 (germline): SGHTA, FQGNSA. DNA of the CDR3: TGTGCCAGCAGCTTCCCCCAGATAAAAGGCTACACCTTC. This sequence encodes CASSFPQIKGYTF.

This clonotype occurred many times. This chain connects TRBV5-1 to TRBJ2-1, with D unclear. Germline values: CDR1 SGHRS, CDR2 YFSETQ. CDR3 size: 12 residues. The V end was cut by 2 bases, the J end by 7 bases, with 7 bases between. In DNA form, the CDR3 reads TGCGCCAGCAGCTTCTTAGGGAATGAGCAGTTCTTC. Translation: CASSFLGNEQFF.

This clonotype has more than one count but fewer than ten. CDR3 DNA sequence: TGTGCCAGCACACTAGCGGACTCCTACGAGCAGTACTTC. Amino acids: CASTLADSYEQYF. The chain employs TRBV7-9 and TRBJ2-7, with 8 bases matching TRBD2. This CDR3 has 13 amino acids. Germline V gene sequence: CDR1 SEHNR, CDR2 FQNEAQ (reference sequence). Trimming at V came to 7 bases and at J to 0 bases, leaving 2 bases not matched to a gene.

The chain links TRBV12-3 or TRBV12-4 to TRBJ1-2, with D hard to call. Trimming took 4 bases from V and 5 from J, leaving 14 bases between them. This CDR3 is built from 14 residues. The CDR3 DNA reads as TGTGCCAGCAGTTCCCCGGGGATAACTTATGGCTACACCTTC. Its translation: CASSSPGITYGYTF.

This clonotype was counted a few times. The chain combines TRBV20-1 with TRBJ2-1; the D is unclear. Between the trimmed V and J ends, which lost 3 bases and 7 bases, there was a span of 7 bases. Germline V gene sequence: CDR1 DFQATT, CDR2 SNEGSKA (reference sequence). The CDR3 consists of 11 residues. This CDR3 is CSASARNEQFF. The CDR3 region has the DNA TGCAGTGCTAGTGCCCGGAATGAGCAGTTCTTC.

This clonotype was picked up a small number of times. The CDR3 DNA reads TGTGCCAGCAGCCCCGGGCGACCCCCTGAGCAGTACTTC. Translated, it gives CASSPGRPPEQYF. This chain connects TRBV3-1 to TRBJ2-7; no definite D call. The germline V gene encodes CDR1 LGHDT and CDR2 YNNKEL (reference sequence). This CDR3 region has 13 residues. V gave up 4 bases and J gave up 7 bases, with 14 bases separating them.

The rearrangement uses TRBV6-5 and TRBJ2-7; TRBD2 might be the D (5 bases). CDR1 and CDR2 (germline): MNHEY, SVGAGI. The CDR3 covers 11 residues. Trimming removed 8 bases at V and 4 bases at J, with 9 bases between. The CDR3 spells CASRWRYEQYF. The CDR3 nucleotides read TGTGCCAGCCGGTGGAGGTACGAGCAGTACTTC.

This clonotype has more than one count but fewer than ten. V usage is TRBV5-4 and J usage is TRBJ2-1; 10 bases are shared with TRBD2. Germline V gene data show CDR1 as SGHNT and CDR2 as YYREEE (reference sequence). The length of the CDR3 is 15 residues. J gave up 4 bases and V 3 bases, and 4 bases lay outside the gene matches. CDR3 residues: CASSSGLAEYNEQFF. CDR3 nucleotide sequence: TGTGCCAGCAGCTCCGGACTAGCGGAGTACAATGAGCAGTTCTTC.

This clonotype was detected only a few times. The CDR3 DNA reads as TGCAGTGCTTATGAAGCTTTCTTT. Amino acid sequence: CSAYEAFF. V gene TRBV20-1 combines with J gene TRBJ1-1, with D hard to call. Germline V gives CDR1 DFQATT, CDR2 SNEGSKA (reference sequence). The ends were cut back, 5 bases at V and 7 bases at J, with 2 bases in the middle. The CDR3 consists of 8 residues.

The chain recombines TRBV2 with TRBJ1-2; no reliable D call. Germline lookup yields CDR1 SNHLY and CDR2 FYNNEI. V lost 3 bases and J lost 2, with 4 bases in between. This CDR3 has 12 residues. Here the CDR3 reads CASSENNYGYTF. Written as DNA, the CDR3 is TGTGCCAGCAGTGAGAACAACTATGGCTACACCTTC.

This clonotype was counted a few times. J is TRBJ2-7 and V is TRBV6-5; 7 bases match TRBD1. This CDR3 spans 15 amino acids. Germline CDR1 MNHEY, CDR2 SVGAGI. V shed 4 bases, J shed 0 bases, and the junction held 6 bases outside the gene matches. The CDR3 region is CASSSTGTVSYEQYF. CDR3 DNA: TGTGCCAGCAGTTCAACCGGGACAGTCTCCTACGAGCAGTACTTC.

This chain uses TRBV9 with TRBJ2-3; maybe TRBD1 (6 bases). Germline lookup yields CDR1 SGDLS and CDR2 YYNGEE. This CDR3 spans 15 amino acids. Trimming left V 4 bases short and J 7 bases short, with 19 bases between. The CDR3 region is CASSILQGFGNTQYF. CDR3 DNA: TGTGCCAGCAGCATACTACAGGGTTTCGGAAATACGCAGTATTTT.

This clonotype was detected a few times. The chain carries TRBV5-1 and TRBJ2-4; no reliable D call. Germline CDR1 SGHRS, CDR2 YFSETQ. Trimming cost V 0 bases and J 8 bases, with 6 bases left between them. This CDR3 has 12 amino acids. CDR3 nucleotides: TGCGCCAGCAGCTTGGGAAGGGACATTCAGTACTTC. It translates to CASSLGRDIQYF.